This TCR beta chain was identified during a study of blood T cell repertoires in COVID-19. Here immunoSEQ multiplex PCR was the method, and the copy in TCRdb shows in-frame clones only, minus some. This sample has nearly 200,000 clones, with almost 85% found just once. Germline V lookup: CDR1 LGHNA, CDR2 YNFKEQ. V was clipped by 0 bases and J by 9 bases, with 15 bases between them. CDR3 length: 14 amino acids. In this sample, this clone turned up once. Sequencing was performed on peripheral blood. This receptor was identified in a woman between 70 and 85 years old with active or convalescent COVID-19. The gene calls are TRBV4-2 and TRBJ2-7; D is possibly TRBD2 (5 bases). CDR3 residues: CASSQDLVDFMQYF. CDR3 DNA sequence: TGTGCCAGCAGCCAAGATCTGGTGGACTTTATGCAGTACTTC.